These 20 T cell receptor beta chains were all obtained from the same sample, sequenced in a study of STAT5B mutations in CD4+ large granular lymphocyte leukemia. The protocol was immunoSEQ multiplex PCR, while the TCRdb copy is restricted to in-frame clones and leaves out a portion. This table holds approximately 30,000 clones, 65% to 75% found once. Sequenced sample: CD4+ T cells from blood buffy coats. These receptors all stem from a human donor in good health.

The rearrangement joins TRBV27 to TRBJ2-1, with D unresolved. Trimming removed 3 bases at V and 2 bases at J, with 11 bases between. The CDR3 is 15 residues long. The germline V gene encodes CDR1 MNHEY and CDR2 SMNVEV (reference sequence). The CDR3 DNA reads TGTGCCAGCAGTTTGTACCCCCTAACCTACAATGAGCAGTTCTTC. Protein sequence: CASSLYPLTYNEQFF.

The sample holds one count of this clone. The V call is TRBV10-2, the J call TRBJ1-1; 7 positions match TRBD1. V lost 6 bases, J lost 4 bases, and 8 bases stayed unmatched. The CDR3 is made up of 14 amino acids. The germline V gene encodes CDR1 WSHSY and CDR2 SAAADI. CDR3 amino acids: CASRRQGRSTEAFF. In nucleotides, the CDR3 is TGCGCCAGCAGGAGACAGGGAAGGAGCACTGAAGCTTTCTTT.

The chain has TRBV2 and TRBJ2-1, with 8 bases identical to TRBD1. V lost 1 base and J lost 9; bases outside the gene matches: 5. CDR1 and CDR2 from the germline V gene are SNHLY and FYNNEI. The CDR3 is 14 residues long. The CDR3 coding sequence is TGTGCCAGCAGTGAAGGGACAGGGAACAGTGAGCAGTTCTTC. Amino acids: CASSEGTGNSEQFF.

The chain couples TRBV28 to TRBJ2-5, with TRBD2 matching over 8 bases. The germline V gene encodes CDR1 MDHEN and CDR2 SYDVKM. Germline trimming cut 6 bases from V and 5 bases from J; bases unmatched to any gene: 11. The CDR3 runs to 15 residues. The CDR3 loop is CASRSSGGPSETQYF. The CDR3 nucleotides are TGTGCCAGCAGATCCTCGGGAGGGCCCTCCGAGACCCAGTACTTC.

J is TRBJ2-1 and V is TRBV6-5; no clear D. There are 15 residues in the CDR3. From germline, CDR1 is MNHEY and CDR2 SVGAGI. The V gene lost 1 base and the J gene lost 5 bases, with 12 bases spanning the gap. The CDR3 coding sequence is TGTGCCAGCAGTTACTTGAACCGTGCAAACAATGAGCAGTTCTTC. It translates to CASSYLNRANNEQFF.

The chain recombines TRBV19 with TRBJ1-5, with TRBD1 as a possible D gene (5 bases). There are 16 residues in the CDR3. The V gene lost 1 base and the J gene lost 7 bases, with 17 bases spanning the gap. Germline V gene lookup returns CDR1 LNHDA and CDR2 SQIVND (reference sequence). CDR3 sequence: CASSIVRGALWQPQHF. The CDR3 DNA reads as TGTGCCAGTAGTATAGTACGCGGGGCCTTATGGCAGCCCCAGCATTTT. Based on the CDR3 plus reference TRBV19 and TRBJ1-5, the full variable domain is DGGITQSPKYLFRKEGQNVTLSCEQNLNHDAMYWYRQDPGQGLRLIYYSQIVNDFQKGDIAEGYSVSREKKESFPLTVTSAQKNPTAFYLCASSIVRGALWQPQHFGDGTRLSIL.

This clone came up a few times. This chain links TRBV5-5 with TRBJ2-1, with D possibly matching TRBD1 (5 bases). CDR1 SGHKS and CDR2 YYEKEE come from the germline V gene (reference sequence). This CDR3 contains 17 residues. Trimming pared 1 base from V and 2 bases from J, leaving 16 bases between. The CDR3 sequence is CASSLTSGSTAYNEQFF. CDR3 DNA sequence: TGTGCCAGCAGCTTGACATCAGGGTCGACTGCCTACAATGAGCAGTTCTTC.

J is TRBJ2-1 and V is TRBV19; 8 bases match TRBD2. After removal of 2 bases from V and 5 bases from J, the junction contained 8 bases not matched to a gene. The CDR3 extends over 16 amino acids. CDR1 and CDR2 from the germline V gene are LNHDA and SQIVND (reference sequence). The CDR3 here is CASSISGKRENNEQFF. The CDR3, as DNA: TGTGCCAGTAGTATATCCGGTAAGCGGGAGAACAATGAGCAGTTCTTC.

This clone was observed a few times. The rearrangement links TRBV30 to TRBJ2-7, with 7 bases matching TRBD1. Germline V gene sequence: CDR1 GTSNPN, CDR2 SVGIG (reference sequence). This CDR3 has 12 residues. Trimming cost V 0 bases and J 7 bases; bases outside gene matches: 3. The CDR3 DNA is TGTGCCTGGAGTGTACAGGGGTGGGAGCAGTACTTC. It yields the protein CAWSVQGWEQYF.

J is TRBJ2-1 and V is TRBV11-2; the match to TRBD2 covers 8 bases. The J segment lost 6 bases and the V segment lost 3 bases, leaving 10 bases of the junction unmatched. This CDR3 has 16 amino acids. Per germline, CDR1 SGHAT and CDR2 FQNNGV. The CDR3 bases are TGTGCCAGCAGCTTTTTTGCCAGCGGGAGATTCAATGAGCAGTTCTTC. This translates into CASSFFASGRFNEQFF. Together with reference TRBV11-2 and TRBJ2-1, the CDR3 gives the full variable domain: EAGVAQSPRYKIIEKRQSVAFWCNPISGHATLYWYQQILGQGPKLLIQFQNNGVVDDSQLPKDRFSAERLKGVDSTLKIQPAKLEDSAVYLCASSFFASGRFNEQFFGPGTRLTVL.

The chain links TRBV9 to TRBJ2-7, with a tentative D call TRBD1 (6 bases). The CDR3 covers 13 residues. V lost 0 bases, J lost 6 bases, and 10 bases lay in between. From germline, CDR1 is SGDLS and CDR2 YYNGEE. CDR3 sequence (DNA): TGTGCCAGCAGCGTAGGAGGGGGTCGCGAGCAGTACTTC. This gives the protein CASSVGGGREQYF.

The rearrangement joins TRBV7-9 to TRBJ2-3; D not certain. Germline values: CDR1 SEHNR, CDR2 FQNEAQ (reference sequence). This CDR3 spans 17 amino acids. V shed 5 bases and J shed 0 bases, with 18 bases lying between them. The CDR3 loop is CASSARVSSGSTDTQYF. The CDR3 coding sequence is TGTGCCAGCAGCGCCCGAGTATCCTCCGGGAGCACAGATACGCAGTATTTT.

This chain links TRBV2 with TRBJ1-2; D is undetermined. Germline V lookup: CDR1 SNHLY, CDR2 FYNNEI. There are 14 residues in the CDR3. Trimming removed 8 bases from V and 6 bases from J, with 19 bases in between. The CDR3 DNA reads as TGTGCCAGCGGCACCGGGAGGGAAAGGGATGGCTACACCTTC. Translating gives CASGTGRERDGYTF.

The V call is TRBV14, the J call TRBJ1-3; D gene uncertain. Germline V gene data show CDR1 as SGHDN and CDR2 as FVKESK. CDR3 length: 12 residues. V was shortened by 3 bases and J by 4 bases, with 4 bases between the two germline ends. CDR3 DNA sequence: TGTGCCAGCAGCCAGTCCGGAAACACCATATATTTT. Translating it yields CASSQSGNTIYF.

As DNA, the CDR3 is TGTGCCTGGAGTTCCGTTGTACAGGTAGCTAACTATGGCTACACCTTC. Its protein is CAWSSVVQVANYGYTF. This chain connects TRBV30 to TRBJ1-2; tentative D call: TRBD1 (5 bases). Germline assignment: CDR1 GTSNPN and CDR2 SVGIG (reference sequence). There are 16 residues in the CDR3. Deletions cut 2 bases from V and 0 bases from J, with 16 bases between.

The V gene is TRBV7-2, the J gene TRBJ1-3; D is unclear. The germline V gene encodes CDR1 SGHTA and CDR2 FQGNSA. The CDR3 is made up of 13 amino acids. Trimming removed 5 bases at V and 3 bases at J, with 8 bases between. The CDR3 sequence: CASSRLNGNTIYF. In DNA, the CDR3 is TGTGCCAGCAGCCGTCTCAATGGAAACACCATATATTTT.

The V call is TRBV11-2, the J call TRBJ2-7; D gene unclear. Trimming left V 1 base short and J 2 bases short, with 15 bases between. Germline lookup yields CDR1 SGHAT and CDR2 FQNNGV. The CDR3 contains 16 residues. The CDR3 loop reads CASSLGRGPGTYEQYF. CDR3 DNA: TGTGCCAGCAGCTTAGGACGAGGCCCGGGCACCTACGAGCAGTACTTC.

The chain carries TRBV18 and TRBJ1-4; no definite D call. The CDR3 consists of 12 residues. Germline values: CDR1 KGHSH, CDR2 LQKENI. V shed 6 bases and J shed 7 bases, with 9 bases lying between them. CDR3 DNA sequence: TGTGCCAGCTCCGACGCGGGTGAAAAACTGTTTTTT. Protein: CASSDAGEKLFF.

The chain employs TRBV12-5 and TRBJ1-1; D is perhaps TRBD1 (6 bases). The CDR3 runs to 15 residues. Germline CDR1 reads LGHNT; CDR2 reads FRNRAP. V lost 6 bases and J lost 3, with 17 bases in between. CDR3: CASGSTGRDHTEAFF. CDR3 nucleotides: TGTGCTAGTGGATCCACAGGGAGGGATCACACTGAAGCTTTCTTT. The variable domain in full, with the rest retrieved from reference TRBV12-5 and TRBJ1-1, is DARVTQTPRHKVTEMGQEVTMRCQPILGHNTVFWYRQTMMQGLELLAYFRNRAPLDDSGMPKDRFSAEMPDATLATLKIQPSEPRDSAVYFCASGSTGRDHTEAFFGQGTRLTVV.

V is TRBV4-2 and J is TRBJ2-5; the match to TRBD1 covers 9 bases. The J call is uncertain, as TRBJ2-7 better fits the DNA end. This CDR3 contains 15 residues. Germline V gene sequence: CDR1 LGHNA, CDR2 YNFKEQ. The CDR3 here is CASSQTTGGSYEQYF. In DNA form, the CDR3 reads TGTGCCAGCAGCCAGACGACAGGGGGATCCTACGAGCAGTACTTC.